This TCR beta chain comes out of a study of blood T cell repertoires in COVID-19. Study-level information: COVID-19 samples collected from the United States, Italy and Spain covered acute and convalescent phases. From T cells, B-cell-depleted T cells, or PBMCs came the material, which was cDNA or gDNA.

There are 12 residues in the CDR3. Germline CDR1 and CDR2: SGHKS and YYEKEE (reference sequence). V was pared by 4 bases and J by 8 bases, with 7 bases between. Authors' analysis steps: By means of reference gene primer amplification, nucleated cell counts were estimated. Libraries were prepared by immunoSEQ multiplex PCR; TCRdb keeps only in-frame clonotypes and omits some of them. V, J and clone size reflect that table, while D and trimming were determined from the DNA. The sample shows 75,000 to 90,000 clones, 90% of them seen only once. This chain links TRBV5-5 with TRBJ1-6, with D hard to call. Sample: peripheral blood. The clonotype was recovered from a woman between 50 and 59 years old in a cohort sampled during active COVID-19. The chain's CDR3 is CASSTDYSPLHF. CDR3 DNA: TGTGCCAGCAGCACTGATTATTCACCCCTCCACTTT.